Shown below are 4 T cell receptor beta chains from a single sample sequenced in a study of CD8 T cells in Susac syndrome. RNA amounts of about 0.45 to 1 ug underwent reverse transcription with random hexamers. MiXCR, run by TCRdb on the immunoSEQ multiplex PCR reads, gives a single entry per CDR3 protein. The top ten hold over 0.1% of the sample, which has approximately 220,000 distinct CDR3 sequences, 80% to 95% seen once. Sequenced sample: CD8+ T cells from PBMCs. Receptor source: a human donor with multiple sclerosis.

This chain uses TRBV13 with TRBJ1-2; D unclear. The CDR3 totals 14 residues. Trimming shortened V by 3 bases and J by 0 bases, and 8 bases separated the two germline ends. Per the germline V gene, CDR1 is PRHDT and CDR2 is FYEKMQ (reference sequence). The CDR3 sequence is CASSLPSANYGYTF. The CDR3 DNA is TGTGCCAGCAGCTTGCCTTCAGCTAACTATGGCTACACCTTC.

This sequence joins TRBV19 and TRBJ1-3; D not resolved. The CDR3 is 16 residues long. Trimming removed 7 bases at V and 0 bases at J, with 16 bases between. Germline loops: CDR1 LNHDA, CDR2 SQIVND (reference sequence). CDR3 loop: CASTPDGYNSGNTIYF. DNA of the CDR3: TGTGCCAGTACCCCGGACGGTTACAACTCTGGAAACACCATATATTTT. The full variable domain, with the rest looked up from reference TRBV19 and TRBJ1-3, is DGGITQSPKYLFRKEGQNVTLSCEQNLNHDAMYWYRQDPGQGLRLIYYSQIVNDFQKGDIAEGYSVSREKKESFPLTVTSAQKNPTAFYLCASTPDGYNSGNTIYFGEGSWLTVV.

The chain is built from TRBV5-1 and TRBJ2-1; no reliable D call. The germline gives CDR1 SGHRS, CDR2 YFSETQ. Deletions cut 0 bases from V and 5 bases from J, with 12 bases between. CDR3 size: 15 residues. The CDR3 nucleotides read TGCGCCAGCAGCTTGGTACAGATGACCGACAATGAGCAGTTCTTC. Encoded protein: CASSLVQMTDNEQFF.

This chain joins TRBV4-1 and TRBJ2-1; TRBD2 agrees at 11 bases. V was clipped by 0 bases and J by 8 bases; unmatched bases: 6. The length of the CDR3 is 16 residues. Germline V gives CDR1 MGHRA, CDR2 YSYEKL. The CDR3, as DNA: TGCGCCAGCAGCCAAGAACTTAGCGGGGGGGCGGATGAGCAGTTCTTC. It yields the protein CASSQELSGGADEQFF.